The 11 T cell receptor beta chains below come from one sample, sequenced in a study of Graves' ophthalmopathy and Graves' hyperthyroidism. Amplified material comprised TCR beta CDR3 regions derived from RNA transcripts. The first round was an RT-PCR with HTBI primers, and the second round was a multiplex PCR. One entry per CDR3 protein, called by TCRdb with MiXCR from the multiplex PCR reads. Among 200,000 to 250,000 distinct CDR3 sequences listed, approximately 42% were seen once. Sequenced: peripheral blood. The receptors stem from an adult man with Graves' ophthalmopathy.

The V gene is TRBV7-3, the J gene TRBJ2-7, with 16 bases lining up with TRBD2. The trim removed 5 bases at V and 2 bases at J, leaving 12 bases unmatched. This CDR3 comprises 19 residues. CDR1 is SGHTA and CDR2 is FQGTGA in the germline V gene. The CDR3 sequence is CASSLSGTSGGAPPYEQYF. The CDR3 nucleotides read TGTGCCAGCAGCCTTTCCGGGACTAGCGGGGGGGCCCCACCCTACGAGCAGTACTTC.

The chain uses TRBV7-3 and TRBJ2-2; 7 bases are a match to TRBD2. V shed 3 bases and J 0 bases; nucleotides not matched to a gene: 10. Per the germline V gene, CDR1 is SGHTA and CDR2 is FQGTGA. The CDR3 covers 18 residues. CDR3 nucleotides: TGTGCCAGCAGCTTGTGGGGTGGGGAGGGGCCGAACACCGGGGAGCTGTTTTTT. It translates to CASSLWGGEGPNTGELFF. Full variable domain (rest looked up from reference TRBV7-3 and TRBJ2-2): GAGVSQTPSNKVTEKGKYVELRCDPISGHTALYWYRQSLGQGPEFLIYFQGTGAADDSGLPNDRFFAVRPEGSVSTLKIQRTERGDSAVYLCASSLWGGEGPNTGELFFGEGSRLTVL.

This clonotype showed up just a few times. The rearrangement uses TRBV20-1 and TRBJ2-5; TRBD2 aligns across 7 bases. Germline V CDR1 and CDR2: DFQATT, SNEGSKA (reference sequence). V lost 1 base to trimming and J lost 5 bases; unmatched junction nucleotides: 10. The CDR3 is 15 residues long. The CDR3 bases are TGCAGTGCTAGAGTGGCTAGCGGTTCCCATGAGACCCAGTACTTC. This translates into CSARVASGSHETQYF.

The V gene is TRBV6-6, the J gene TRBJ2-7, with 7 nucleotides matching TRBD1. V lost 8 bases, J lost 3 bases, and 7 bases stayed unmatched. This CDR3 region has 13 residues. CDR1 and CDR2 (germline): MNHNY, SVGAGI (reference sequence). CDR3: CASSTGAHYEQYF. The CDR3 DNA is TGTGCCAGCTCTACAGGGGCGCACTACGAGCAGTACTTC.

The CDR3 nucleotides read TGTGCCAGCAGCTCAGGACCCTCAGACTATGGCTACACCTTC. Protein product: CASSSGPSDYGYTF. The chain joins TRBV7-3 to TRBJ1-2, with unresolved D. The V end lost 4 bases, the J end lost 3 bases, and 12 bases lay between the germline ends. The germline V gene has CDR1 SGHTA and CDR2 FQGTGA. The CDR3 runs 14 residues.

Only a few counts were recorded for this clonotype. This chain links TRBV12-3 or TRBV12-4 with TRBJ2-7; 8 bases match TRBD2. V lost 5 bases and J lost 6; bases outside the gene matches: 6. The CDR3 length is 13 residues. CDR3: CASSDAGGSEQYF. The CDR3 nucleotides are TGTGCCAGCAGTGACGCGGGAGGTAGCGAGCAGTACTTC.

The rearrangement links TRBV4-1 to TRBJ1-2; D unresolved. The CDR3 runs 16 residues. Trimming pared 0 bases from V and 4 bases from J, leaving 15 bases between. Looked up from germline, CDR1 is MGHRA and CDR2 is YSYEKL. The CDR3 loop is CASSQESSESPYGYTF. For the CDR3, the DNA is TGCGCCAGCAGCCAAGAATCTTCGGAAAGCCCCTATGGCTACACCTTC.

This clonotype has more than one count but fewer than ten. The chain has TRBV29-1 and TRBJ1-3; D remains ambiguous. V lost 7 bases and J 4 bases, leaving 14 bases between the germline ends. The CDR3 contains 13 residues. CDR1 and CDR2 (germline): SQVTM, ANQGSEA. CDR3 residues: CSARGGLGNTIYF. The CDR3 nucleotides read TGCAGCGCCCGCGGTGGTCTAGGAAACACCATATATTTT.

This clonotype was counted a few times. The V and J genes are TRBV2 and TRBJ1-2, with D maybe TRBD1 (5 bases). Germline assignment: CDR1 SNHLY and CDR2 FYNNEI. V lost 6 bases and J 2 bases, leaving 19 bases between the germline ends. The CDR3 runs to 16 residues. DNA for the CDR3: TGTGCCAGCAGACTTATTGGGGGAATGATAAACTATGGCTACACCTTC. Protein sequence: CASRLIGGMINYGYTF. Full variable domain (missing parts from reference TRBV2 and TRBJ1-2): EPEVTQTPSHQVTQMGQEVILRCVPISNHLYFYWYRQILGQKVEFLVSFYNNEISEKSEIFDDQFSVERPDGSNFTLKIRSTKLEDSAMYFCASRLIGGMINYGYTFGSGTRLTVV.

This clonotype turned up a few times. The rearrangement links TRBV6-5 to TRBJ2-5; D may be TRBD1 (6 bases). Trimming shortened V by 5 bases and J by 5 bases, and 21 bases separated the two germline ends. This CDR3 is 16 amino acids long. The germline CDR1 and CDR2 sequences are MNHEY and SVGAGI. CDR3: CASSESRQASGETQYF. DNA for the CDR3: TGTGCCAGCAGTGAATCCCGACAGGCGAGTGGGGAGACCCAGTACTTC.

The rearrangement uses TRBV19 and TRBJ2-7; 7 positions agree with TRBD1. CDR1 is LNHDA, CDR2 SQIVND, per germline (reference sequence). The CDR3 is made up of 15 amino acids. The ends lost 5 bases at V and 2 bases at J; junction bases unmatched: 9. The CDR3 here is CASSDRDSVTYEQYF. The CDR3 DNA sequence: TGTGCCAGTAGTGACCGGGACAGCGTAACCTACGAGCAGTACTTC.